The clone carrying this T cell receptor (beta chain) was seen a few times. The antigen is undetermined. This sample was taken from a study of T-cell reconstitution after alpha-beta-depleted transplantation in children. Construction of the TCRbeta library involved unique molecular identifiers. TCRdb used MiXCR to reprocess the PCR reads, holding one entry per CDR3 protein. The repertoire holds 250,000 to 350,000 distinct CDR3 sequences, with around 25% as singletons. General observations from the study: From newly produced T cells came most of the T-cell counts and diversity one year after transplant.

Trimming shortened V by 3 bases and J by 3 bases, and 3 bases separated the two germline ends. CDR1 is SGHRS and CDR2 is YFSETQ in the germline V gene. This CDR3 region has 11 residues. The material sequenced was PBMCs, mostly from graft donor cells, taken 180 days after TCRalphabeta/CD19-depleted stem cell transplant. This TCR came from a male patient younger than 18 who had a stem cell transplant for acute lymphoblastic leukemia, so the T cells may come from the graft donor. V gene TRBV5-1 combines with J gene TRBJ2-5; the D is unclear. This CDR3 reads CASSSKETQYF. DNA of the CDR3: TGCGCCAGCAGCTCGAAAGAGACCCAGTACTTC.